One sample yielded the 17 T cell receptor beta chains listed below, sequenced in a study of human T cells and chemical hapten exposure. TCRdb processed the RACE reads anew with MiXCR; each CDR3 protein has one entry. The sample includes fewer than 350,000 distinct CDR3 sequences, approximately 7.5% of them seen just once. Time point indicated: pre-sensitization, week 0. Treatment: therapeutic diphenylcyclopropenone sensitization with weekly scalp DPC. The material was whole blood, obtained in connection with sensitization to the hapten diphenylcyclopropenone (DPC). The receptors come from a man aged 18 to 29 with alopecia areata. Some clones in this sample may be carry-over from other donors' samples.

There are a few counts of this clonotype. CDR3 in DNA: TGCAGTGCTAGGCCCCTAGCGGGGGGGATCACAGATACGCAGTATTTT. Protein product: CSARPLAGGITDTQYF. The gene calls are TRBV20-1 and TRBJ2-3; TRBD2 matches 12 bases. The CDR3 runs 16 residues. Trimming cost V 3 bases and J 2 bases; bases outside gene matches: 6. CDR1 is DFQATT and CDR2 is SNEGSKA in the germline V gene (reference sequence).

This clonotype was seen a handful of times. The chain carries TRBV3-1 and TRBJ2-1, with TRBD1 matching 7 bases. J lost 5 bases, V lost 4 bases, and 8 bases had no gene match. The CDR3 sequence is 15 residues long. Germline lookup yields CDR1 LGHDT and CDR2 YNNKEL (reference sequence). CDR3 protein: CASSPSGTVDNEQFF. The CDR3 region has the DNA TGTGCCAGCAGCCCTTCCGGGACAGTTGACAATGAGCAGTTCTTC.

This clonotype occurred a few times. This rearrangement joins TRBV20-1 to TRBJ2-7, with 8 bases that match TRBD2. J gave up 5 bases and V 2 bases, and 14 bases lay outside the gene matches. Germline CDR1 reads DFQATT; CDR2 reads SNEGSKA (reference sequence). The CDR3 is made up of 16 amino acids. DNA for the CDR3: TGCAGTGCTAGACCACCCACGGGGGGGCGCGGGAACGAGCAGTACTTC. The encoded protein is CSARPPTGGRGNEQYF.

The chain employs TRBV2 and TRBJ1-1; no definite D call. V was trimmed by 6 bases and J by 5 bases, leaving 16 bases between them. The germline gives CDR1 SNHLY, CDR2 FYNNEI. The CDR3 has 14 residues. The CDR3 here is CASRGGPTRTEAFF. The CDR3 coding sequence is TGTGCCAGCAGGGGAGGGCCCACGAGGACTGAAGCTTTCTTT. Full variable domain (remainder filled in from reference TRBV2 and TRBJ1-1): EPEVTQTPSHQVTQMGQEVILRCVPISNHLYFYWYRQILGQKVEFLVSFYNNEISEKSEIFDDQFSVERPDGSNFTLKIRSTKLEDSAMYFCASRGGPTRTEAFFGQGTRLTVV.

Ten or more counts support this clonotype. DNA for the CDR3: TGTGCCAGCAGCCGGGACTACACCGGGGAGCTGTTTTTT. The encoded protein is CASSRDYTGELFF. V is TRBV7-9 and J is TRBJ2-2, with TRBD2 as a possible D gene (6 bases). Trimming removed 5 bases at V and 3 bases at J, with 7 bases between. The CDR3 runs 13 residues. CDR1 and CDR2 from the germline V gene are SEHNR and FQNEAQ (reference sequence). Full variable domain (outside the CDR3, taken from reference TRBV7-9 and TRBJ2-2): DTGVSQNPRHKITKRGQNVTFRCDPISEHNRLYWYRQTLGQGPEFLTYFQNEAQLEKSRLLSDRFSAERPKGSFSTLEIQRTEQGDSAMYLCASSRDYTGELFFGEGSRLTVL.

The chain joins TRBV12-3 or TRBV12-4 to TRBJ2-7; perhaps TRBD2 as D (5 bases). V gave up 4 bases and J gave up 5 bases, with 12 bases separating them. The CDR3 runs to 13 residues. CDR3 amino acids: CASSSPERDEQYF. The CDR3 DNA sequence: TGTGCCAGCAGTTCCCCAGAGAGGGACGAGCAGTACTTC.

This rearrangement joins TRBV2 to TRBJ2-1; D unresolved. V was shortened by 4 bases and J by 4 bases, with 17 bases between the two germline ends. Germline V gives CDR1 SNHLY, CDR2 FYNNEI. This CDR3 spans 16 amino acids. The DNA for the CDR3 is TGTGCCAGCAGTGGAAATGAGGCAGAGCCTTACAATGAGCAGTTCTTC. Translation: CASSGNEAEPYNEQFF.

CDR3: CASSLTGTNMNTEAFF. CDR3 nucleotides: TGCGCCAGCAGCTTAACCGGGACAAACATGAACACTGAAGCTTTCTTT. V and J are TRBV5-1 and TRBJ1-1, with TRBD1 as a possible D gene (6 bases). Germline V gene lookup returns CDR1 SGHRS and CDR2 YFSETQ. Trimming removed 2 bases at V and 0 bases at J, with 14 bases between. The CDR3 totals 16 residues.

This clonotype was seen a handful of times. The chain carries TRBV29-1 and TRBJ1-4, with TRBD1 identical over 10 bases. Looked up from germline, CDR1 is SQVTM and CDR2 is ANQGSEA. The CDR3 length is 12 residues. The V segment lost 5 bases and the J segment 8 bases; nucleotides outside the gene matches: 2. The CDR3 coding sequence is TGCAGCGTTTTGGACAGGGGGGAAAAACTGTTTTTT. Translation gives CSVLDRGEKLFF. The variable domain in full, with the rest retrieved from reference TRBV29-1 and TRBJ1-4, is SAVISQKPSRDICQRGTSLTIQCQVDSQVTMMFWYRQQPGQSLTLIATANQGSEATYESGFVIDKFPISRPNLTFSTLTVSNMSPEDSSIYLCSVLDRGEKLFFGSGTQLSVL.

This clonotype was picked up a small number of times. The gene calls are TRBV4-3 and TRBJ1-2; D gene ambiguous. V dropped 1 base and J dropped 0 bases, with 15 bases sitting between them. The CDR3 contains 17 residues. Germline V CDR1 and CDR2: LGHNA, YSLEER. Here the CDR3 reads CASSQGLVYLTNYGYTF. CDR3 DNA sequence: TGCGCCAGCAGCCAAGGCTTAGTATACTTAACTAACTATGGCTACACCTTC.

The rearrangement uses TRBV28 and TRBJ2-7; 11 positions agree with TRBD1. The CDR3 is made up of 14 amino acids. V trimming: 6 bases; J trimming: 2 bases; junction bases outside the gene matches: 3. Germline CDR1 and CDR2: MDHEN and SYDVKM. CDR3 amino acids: CASRRDRGAYEQYF. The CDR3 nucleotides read TGTGCCAGCAGGCGGGACAGGGGGGCCTACGAGCAGTACTTC.

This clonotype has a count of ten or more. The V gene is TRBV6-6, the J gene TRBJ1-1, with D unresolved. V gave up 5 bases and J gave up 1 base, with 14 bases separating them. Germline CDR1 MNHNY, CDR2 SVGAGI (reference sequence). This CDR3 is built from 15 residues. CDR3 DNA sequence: TGTGCCAGCAGTCCTACGGGCCTAAGGAACACTGAAGCTTTCTTT. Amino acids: CASSPTGLRNTEAFF.

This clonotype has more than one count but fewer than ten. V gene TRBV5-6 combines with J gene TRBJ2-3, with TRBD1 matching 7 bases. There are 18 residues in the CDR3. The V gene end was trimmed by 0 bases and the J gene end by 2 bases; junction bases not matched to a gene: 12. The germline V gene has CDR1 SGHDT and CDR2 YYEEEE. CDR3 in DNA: TGTGCCAGCAGCTTGGTCTATAGGTGGACAGGTAACACAGATACGCAGTATTTT. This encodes CASSLVYRWTGNTDTQYF. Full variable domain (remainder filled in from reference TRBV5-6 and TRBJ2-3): DAGVTQSPTHLIKTRGQQVTLRCSPKSGHDTVSWYQQALGQGPQFIFQYYEEEERQRGNFPDRFSGHQFPNYSSELNVNALLLGDSALYLCASSLVYRWTGNTDTQYFGPGTRLTVL.

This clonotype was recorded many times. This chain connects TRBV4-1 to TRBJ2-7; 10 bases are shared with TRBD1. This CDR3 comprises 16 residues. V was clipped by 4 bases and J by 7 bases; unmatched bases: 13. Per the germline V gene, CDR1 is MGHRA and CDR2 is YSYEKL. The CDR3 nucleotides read TGCGCCAGCAGCCGCACCCGGGACAGGGGTCTTGGAGAGCAGTACTTC. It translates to CASSRTRDRGLGEQYF.

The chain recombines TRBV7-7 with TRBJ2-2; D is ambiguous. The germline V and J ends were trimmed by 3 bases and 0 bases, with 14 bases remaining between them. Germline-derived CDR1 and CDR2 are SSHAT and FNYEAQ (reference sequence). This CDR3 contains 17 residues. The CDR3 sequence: CASSFNPHPPNTGELFF. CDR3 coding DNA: TGTGCCAGCAGCTTTAATCCCCATCCGCCGAACACCGGGGAGCTGTTTTTT.

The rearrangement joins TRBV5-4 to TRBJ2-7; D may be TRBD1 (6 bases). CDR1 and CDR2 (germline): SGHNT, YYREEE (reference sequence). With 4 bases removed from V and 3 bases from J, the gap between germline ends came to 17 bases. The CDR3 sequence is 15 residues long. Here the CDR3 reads CASSQSQGSIYEQYF. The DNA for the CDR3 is TGTGCCAGCAGCCAATCACAGGGTTCGATCTACGAGCAGTACTTC.

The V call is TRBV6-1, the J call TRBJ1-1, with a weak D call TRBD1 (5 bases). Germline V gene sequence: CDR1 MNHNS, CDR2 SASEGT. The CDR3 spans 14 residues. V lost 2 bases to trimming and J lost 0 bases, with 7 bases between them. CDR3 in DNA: TGTGCCAGCAGTGAATGGGGGGTGAACACTGAAGCTTTCTTT. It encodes CASSEWGVNTEAFF.